This T cell receptor beta chain appears in the sequencing data of a study of graft-versus-host responses after intestinal transplantation. The wider study: Multivisceral, liver-intestinal, or isolated intestinal grafts went to recipients. Anti-thymocyte globulin induction preceded about 3 years of tacrolimus and steroid maintenance in all recipients.

Note on this clone: The antigen is undetermined.

The data were produced by immunoSEQ multiplex PCR, yet TCRdb's version contains in-frame clones alone and is incomplete. The table has fewer than 130,000 clones, just under 95% seen once; the top ten hold 0.4% to 0.55%. Overall study results and limits: The recipient marrow held GvH clones, and some of them showed up first in ileum or blood.

CDR1 is MDHEN, CDR2 SYDVKM, per germline. This CDR3 is built from 16 residues. V dropped 3 bases and J dropped 4 bases, with 15 bases sitting between them. This TCR was sampled from a human donor who received an intestinal transplant. The chain uses TRBV28 and TRBJ1-4; D call uncertain. This sample comprised unstimulated CD8+ T cells sorted from spleen or lymph node cells, obtained before intestinal transplant. CDR3 protein: CASSFRLGRGNEKLFF. CDR3 bases: TGTGCCAGCAGTTTTCGGCTCGGACGGGGTAATGAAAAACTGTTTTTT.